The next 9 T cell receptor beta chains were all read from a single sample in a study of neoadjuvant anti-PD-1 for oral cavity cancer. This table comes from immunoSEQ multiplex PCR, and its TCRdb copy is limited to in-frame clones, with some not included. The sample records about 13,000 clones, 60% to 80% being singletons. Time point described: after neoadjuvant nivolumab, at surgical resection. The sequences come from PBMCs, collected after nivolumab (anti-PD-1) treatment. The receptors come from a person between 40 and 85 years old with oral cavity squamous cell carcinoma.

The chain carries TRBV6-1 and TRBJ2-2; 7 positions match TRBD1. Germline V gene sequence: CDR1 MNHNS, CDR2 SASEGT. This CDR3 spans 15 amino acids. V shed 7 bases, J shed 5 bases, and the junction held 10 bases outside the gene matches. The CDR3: CASKPMTGWTGELFF. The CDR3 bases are TGTGCCAGCAAGCCCATGACAGGGTGGACCGGGGAGCTGTTTTTT.

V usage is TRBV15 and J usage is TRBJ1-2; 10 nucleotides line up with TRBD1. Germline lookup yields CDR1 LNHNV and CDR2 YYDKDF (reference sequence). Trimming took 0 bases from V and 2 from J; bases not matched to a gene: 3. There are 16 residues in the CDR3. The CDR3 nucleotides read TGTGCCACCAGCAGAGATACGGGACAGGGGAACTATGGCTACACCTTC. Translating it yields CATSRDTGQGNYGYTF.

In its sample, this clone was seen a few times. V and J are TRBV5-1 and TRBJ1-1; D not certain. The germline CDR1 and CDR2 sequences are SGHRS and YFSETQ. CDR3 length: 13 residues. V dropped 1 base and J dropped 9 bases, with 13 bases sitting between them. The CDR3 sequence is CASSLKGDTQAFF. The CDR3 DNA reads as TGCGCCAGCAGCTTGAAGGGCGACACCCAAGCTTTCTTT.

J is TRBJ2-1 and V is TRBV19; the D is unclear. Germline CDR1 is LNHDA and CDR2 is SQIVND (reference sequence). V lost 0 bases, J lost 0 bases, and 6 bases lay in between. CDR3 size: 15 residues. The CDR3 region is CASSIDSSSYNEQFF. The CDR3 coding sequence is TGTGCCAGTAGTATAGACAGTAGCTCCTACAATGAGCAGTTCTTC.

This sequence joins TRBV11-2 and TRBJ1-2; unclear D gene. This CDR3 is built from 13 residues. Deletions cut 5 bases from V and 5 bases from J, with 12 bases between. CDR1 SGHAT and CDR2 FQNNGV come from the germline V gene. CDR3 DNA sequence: TGTGCCAGCAGCCCCCCGGCTGGTTATGGCTACACCTTC. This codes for CASSPPAGYGYTF.

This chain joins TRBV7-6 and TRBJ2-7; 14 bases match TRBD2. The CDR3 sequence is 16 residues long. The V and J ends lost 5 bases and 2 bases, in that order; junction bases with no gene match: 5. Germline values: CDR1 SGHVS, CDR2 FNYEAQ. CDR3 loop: CASSRGTSGSTYEQYF. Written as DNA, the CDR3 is TGTGCCAGCAGCCGGGGGACTAGCGGGAGTACCTACGAGCAGTACTTC.

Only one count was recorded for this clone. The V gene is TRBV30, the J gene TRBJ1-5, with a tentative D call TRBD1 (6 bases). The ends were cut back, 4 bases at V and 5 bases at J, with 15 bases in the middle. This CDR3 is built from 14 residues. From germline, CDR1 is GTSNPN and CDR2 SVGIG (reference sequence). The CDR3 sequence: CAWTRGGGDQPQHF. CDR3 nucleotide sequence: TGTGCCTGGACTCGGGGAGGGGGGGATCAGCCCCAGCATTTT.

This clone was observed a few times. CDR3 in amino acids: CASSLGGNYGYTF. CDR3 nucleotides: TGCGCCAGCAGCTTGGGAGGGAACTATGGCTACACCTTC. The V gene is TRBV5-1, the J gene TRBJ1-2; D is unclear. Looked up from germline, CDR1 is SGHRS and CDR2 is YFSETQ. The CDR3 contains 13 residues. The ends were cut back, 0 bases at V and 2 bases at J, with 5 bases in the middle.

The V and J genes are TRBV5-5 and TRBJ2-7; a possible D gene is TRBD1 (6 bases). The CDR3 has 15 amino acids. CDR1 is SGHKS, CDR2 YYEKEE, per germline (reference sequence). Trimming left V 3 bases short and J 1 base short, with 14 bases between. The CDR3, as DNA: TGTGCCAGCAGCTCCCTTACAGGGTTGTCCTACGAGCAGTACTTC. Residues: CASSSLTGLSYEQYF.